The T cell receptor (beta chain) described here comes from a study of beta chain features in type 1 diabetes (dated by TCRdb to 2017 to 2018). Concerning the study at large: Mean age, gender distribution, total cell number and subset yield did not differ between patients and healthy donors. A total of 85 million to 140 million sorted cells were examined across all samples, and the number of cells per subset was strongly correlated with RNA yield. The study compared the TCRB repertoires of sorted circulating CD4+ T cell subsets in recently diagnosed type 1 diabetes patients with those in matched healthy donors. Regulatory and stem cell-like memory subsets were obtained from only 8 patients and roughly eight healthy donors, while naive and central memory subsets were obtained from all 28 donors.

On this clone itself: What antigen it recognizes has not been identified. Base qualities are not at hand, and no much larger clone is one base apart. This CDR3 is also generated by other DNA sequences in the sample.

The entire amount of isolated RNA was reverse transcribed using the High Capacity cDNA Reverse Transcription Kit, so the sequenced TCRB transcripts were expressed ones. Naive, central memory and regulatory T cell samples underwent deep immunoSEQ sequencing, averaging roughly 3.3 million total reads per sample. Sorted cells were lysed in RLT buffer, and RNA was extracted using DNase-treated RNeasy Micro or Mini kits according to cell number. Each cell subset was processed separately to prevent cross-contamination, with patient and healthy donor samples processed together. TCRB sequences were amplified from cDNA with the immunoSEQ multiplex PCR, producing 87-bp fragments spanning the CDR3 region. The amplicons were sequenced using the Illumina HiSeq platform. Per the source publication's procedure: PCR bias was corrected computationally using synthetic template baselines, and reads within Hamming distance 2 were collapsed, with unmergeable singletons discarded. Reads were aligned against IMGT so that V, D and J genes, CDR3 length and insertions or deletions at six rearrangement sites could be assigned. Within each subset, clonotype counts were normalized to sorted cell number, after which true diversity and Gini coefficients were computed with the tcR R package. The overlap coefficient, calculated on TCRB nucleotide sequences, was used to quantify repertoire sharing. Out-of-frame TCRB sequences from naive cells were analyzed to stand in for the pre-selection repertoire. TCRdb retrieved this table from immuneACCESS and kept in-frame rearrangements only. Not all clones are present; in checked studies, unresolved V genes account for under half, and no reason is known for the remainder. The V and J calls and clone size are taken from that table; D and trimming were inferred from the DNA. This sample lists 200,000 to 300,000 clones; about 71% were detected once. Clones ranked in the top ten supply around 0.05% of the sample.

Here is what the overall study found, with its caveats: Fewer insertions and more nucleotide deletions at VDJ recombination sites were observed in patients with type 1 diabetes, implying thymic rearrangement abnormalities. The naive, central memory and regulatory TCRB repertoires appeared to resemble one another more closely among patients than among healthy donors. Only small numbers of individuals were included in the HLA sub-analyses, which left unresolved whether HLA type had any influence on TCRB rearrangement. Shorter templates might have been favored by PCR, but patient and control samples were amplified and corrected together, so both groups would have been affected equally by any skew. Because cDNA rather than genomic DNA was sequenced, highly expressing activated cells could have been over-represented, although no difference in activation and CD3 levels was found between groups. Type 1 diabetes patients showed a moderate but significant shortening of TCRB CDR3 length in all four CD4+ subsets.

Each donor gave one peripheral blood draw, averaging roughly 100 mL, which was collected into heparinised tubes. Using a panel that included CD45RO, CCR7, CD25, CD127, CD95 and CD27, naive, central memory, regulatory and stem cell-like memory CD4+ T cells were sorted on a BD FACSAria II. Purity was above 95% for every sorted population. Right away, PBMCs were isolated by Lymphoprep density gradient centrifugation and were stained directly, with no culture step. Samples were stained and sorted in pairs, with one healthy donor and one patient per experiment, so that batch effects were minimized. The receptor's source is a man between 25 and 39 years old in good health. The source material was naive CD4+ T cells from blood. What this sample's cell subset or site label stands for: true naive CD4+ T cells.

The DNA sequence is TGCAGCGTTGTTGGGGCCGAGGAGACCCAGTACTTC. This gives the protein CSVVGAEETQYF. This receptor chain uses TRBV29-1 and TRBJ2-5, with a weak D call of TRBD1 (5 bases match). CDR1 SQVTM and CDR2 ANQGSEA are derived from the germline V gene. The CDR3 measures 12 amino acids from cysteine to phenylalanine. The only DNA kept is the CDR3, 36 bases in frame from the first base. Trimming takes 4 bases from V and 5 bases from J, and the germline ends sit 11 bases apart.